The clone carrying this T cell receptor (beta chain) was observed a handful of times. The sample belongs to a study of T-cell memory formation after mild COVID-19. Study-level background: Largely, the TCR clusters proved donor specific.

V was trimmed by 0 bases and J by 2 bases, leaving 8 bases between them. Per the germline V gene, CDR1 is SGHRS and CDR2 is YFSETQ. This CDR3 is 14 amino acids long. TCR alpha and TCR beta cDNA libraries with sample barcodes and UMIs came from 5'RACE using constant-segment primers. TCRdb fed the 5' RACE reads into MiXCR, producing one record per CDR3 protein. The profile covers roughly 300,000 distinct CDR3 sequences, with around 15% appearing a single time and approximately 25% taken by the ten largest. The sequence came from a man aged 18 to 29 who had mild COVID-19 (a few samples of this study predate the infection). Cell type and time point are not known. V and J are TRBV5-1 and TRBJ1-2; D is uncertain. The sequenced material came from PBMCs or a T cell subset sorted from them (not recorded which). The CDR3 DNA follows: TGCGCCAGCAGCTTGGGCCGCAGGAACTATGGCTACACCTTC. Translated, it gives CASSLGRRNYGYTF.